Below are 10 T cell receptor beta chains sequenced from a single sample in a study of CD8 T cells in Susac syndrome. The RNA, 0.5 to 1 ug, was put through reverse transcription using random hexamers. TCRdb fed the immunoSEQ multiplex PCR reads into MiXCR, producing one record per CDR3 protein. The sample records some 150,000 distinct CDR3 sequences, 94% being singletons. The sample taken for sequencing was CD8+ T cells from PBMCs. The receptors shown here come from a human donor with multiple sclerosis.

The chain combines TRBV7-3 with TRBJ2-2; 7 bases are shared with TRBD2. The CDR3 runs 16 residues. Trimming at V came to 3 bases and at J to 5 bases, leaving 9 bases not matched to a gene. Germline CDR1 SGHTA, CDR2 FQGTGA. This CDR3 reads CASSLNAGEFTGELFF. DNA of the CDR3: TGTGCCAGCAGCTTGAATGCGGGGGAGTTTACCGGGGAGCTGTTTTTT.

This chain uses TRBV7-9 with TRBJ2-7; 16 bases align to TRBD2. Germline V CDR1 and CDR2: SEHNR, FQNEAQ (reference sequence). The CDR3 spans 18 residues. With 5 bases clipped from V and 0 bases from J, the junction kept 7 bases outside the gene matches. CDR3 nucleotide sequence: TGTGCCAGCAGCATCCCGGGACTAGCGGGGGGGCTCTCCTACGAGCAGTACTTC. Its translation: CASSIPGLAGGLSYEQYF.

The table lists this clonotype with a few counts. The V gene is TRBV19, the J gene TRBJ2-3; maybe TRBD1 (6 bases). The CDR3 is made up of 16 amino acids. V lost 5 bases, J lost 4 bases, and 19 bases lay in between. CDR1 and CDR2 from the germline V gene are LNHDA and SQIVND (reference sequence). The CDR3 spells CASSPRKGEIADTQYF. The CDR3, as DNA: TGTGCCAGTAGTCCACGAAAGGGGGAGATCGCAGATACGCAGTATTTT.

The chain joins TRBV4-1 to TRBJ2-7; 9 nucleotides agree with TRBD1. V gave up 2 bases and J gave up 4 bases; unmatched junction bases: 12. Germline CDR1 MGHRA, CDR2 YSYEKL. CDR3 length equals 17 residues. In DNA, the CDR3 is TGCGCCAGCAGCCAACGAACAGGGGGCTACAAATCGTACGAGCAGTACTTC. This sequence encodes CASSQRTGGYKSYEQYF.

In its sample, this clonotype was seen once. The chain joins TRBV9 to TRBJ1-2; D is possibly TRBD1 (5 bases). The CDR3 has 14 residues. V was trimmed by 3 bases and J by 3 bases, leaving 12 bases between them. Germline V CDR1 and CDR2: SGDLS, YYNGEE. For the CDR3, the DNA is TGTGCCAGCAGCGCCCGGGACGGATACTATGGCTACACCTTC. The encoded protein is CASSARDGYYGYTF. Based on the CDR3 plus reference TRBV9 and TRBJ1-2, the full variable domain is DSGVTQTPKHLITATGQRVTLRCSPRSGDLSVYWYQQSLDQGLQFLIQYYNGEERAKGNILERFSAQQFPDLHSELNLSSLELGDSALYFCASSARDGYYGYTFGSGTRLTVV.

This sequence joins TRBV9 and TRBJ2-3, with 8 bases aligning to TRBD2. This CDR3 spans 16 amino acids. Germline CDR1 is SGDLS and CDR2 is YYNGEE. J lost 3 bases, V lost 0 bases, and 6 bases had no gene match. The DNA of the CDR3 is TGTGCCAGCAGCGTAGCTCGGGAGGGAAGGACAGATACGCAGTATTTT. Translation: CASSVAREGRTDTQYF.

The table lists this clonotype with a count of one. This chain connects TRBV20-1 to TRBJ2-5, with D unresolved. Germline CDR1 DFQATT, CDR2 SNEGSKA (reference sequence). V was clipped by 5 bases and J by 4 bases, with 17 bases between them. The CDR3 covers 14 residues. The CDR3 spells CSAGHGNVRETQYF. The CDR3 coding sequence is TGCAGTGCTGGGCATGGGAACGTCCGAGAGACCCAGTACTTC.

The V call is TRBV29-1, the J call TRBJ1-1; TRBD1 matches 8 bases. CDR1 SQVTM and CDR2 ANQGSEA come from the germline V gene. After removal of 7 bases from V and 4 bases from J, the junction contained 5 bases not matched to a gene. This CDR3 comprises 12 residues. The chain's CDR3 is CSAGQGSTEAFF. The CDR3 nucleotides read TGCAGCGCTGGACAGGGAAGCACTGAAGCTTTCTTT.

The CDR3 DNA sequence: TGCAGTGCTATAGCGGGGGGAGGAGTGGACGAGCAGTACTTC. Its protein product is CSAIAGGGVDEQYF. The V gene is TRBV20-1, the J gene TRBJ2-7, with 10 nucleotides matching TRBD2. The CDR3 is 14 amino acids. J was trimmed by 5 bases and V by 4 bases; bases with no gene match: 8. Germline CDR1 and CDR2: DFQATT and SNEGSKA (reference sequence).

Here the CDR3 DNA reads TGTGCCAGCAGCGGAGCCCAGACTAGCGGGGGGGCTGGGAATGAGCAGTTCTTC. It translates to CASSGAQTSGGAGNEQFF. The chain combines TRBV9 with TRBJ2-1, with 14 bases that match TRBD2. CDR3 length: 18 amino acids. V dropped 3 bases and J dropped 7; count of bases not matched to a gene: 12. Germline CDR1 is SGDLS and CDR2 is YYNGEE.